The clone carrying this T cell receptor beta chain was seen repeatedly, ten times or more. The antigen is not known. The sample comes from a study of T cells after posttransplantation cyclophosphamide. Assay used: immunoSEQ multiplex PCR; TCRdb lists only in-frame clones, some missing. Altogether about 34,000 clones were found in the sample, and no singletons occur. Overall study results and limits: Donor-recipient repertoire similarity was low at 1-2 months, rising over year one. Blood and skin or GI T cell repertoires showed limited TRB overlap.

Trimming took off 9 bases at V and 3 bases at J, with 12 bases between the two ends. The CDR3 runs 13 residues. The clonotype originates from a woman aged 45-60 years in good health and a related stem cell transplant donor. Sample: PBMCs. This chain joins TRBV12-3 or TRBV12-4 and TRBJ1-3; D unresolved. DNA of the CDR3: TGTGCCAGTCGAATCTACGGTGGAAACACCATATATTTT. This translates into CASRIYGGNTIYF.